This TCR beta chain was captured in a study of cytomegalovirus exposure and HLA in healthy donors. The PCR was carried out with 60 Vbeta primers and 13 Jbeta primers. Generated by immunoSEQ multiplex PCR, the TCRdb table keeps only in-frame clones and is missing some. The sample lists about 130,000 clones, about 72% occurring once. From germline, CDR1 is SGHNT and CDR2 YYREEE (reference sequence). CDR3 length: 13 amino acids. V gave up 4 bases and J gave up 6 bases, with 12 bases separating them. A note on this clone: Antigen: not known.

General study points: Sequencing artifact likely explains a cluster of highly shared sequence variants. As was reported, the HLA-A and HLA-B alleles of most subjects were accurately predicted from TCR beta sequences. Equally common other TCR beta chains were less clonally expanded than HLA-associated ones, a later analysis found.

Sequenced: PBMCs. The clonotype originates from a female donor in good health and CMV-seronegative. The gene calls are TRBV5-4 and TRBJ2-3; D is unclear. The CDR3 sequence is CASSANSRDTQYF. CDR3 DNA: TGTGCCAGCAGCGCCAACTCTAGGGATACGCAGTATTTT.